A selection of T cell receptor beta chains follows, all from one sample in a study of shared clonotypes between healthy human individuals. Method: immunoSEQ multiplex PCR; TCRdb's copy keeps in-frame clones and lacks some. The sample lists around 2.1 million clones, about 93% occurring once. The sample consisted of naive CD8+ T cells from PBMCs. The receptors originated from a man younger than 30 in good health. Some clones in this sample may be carry-over from other donors' samples. Both conserved end residues are part of each CDR3. D genes are given only for firm matches. Some rows have no size entry. The others give once, few or many, or a class for an expanded clone.

D gene | clone size | J gene | V gene | CDR3 protein | CDR3 DNA
- | - | TRBJ2-1 | TRBV29-1 | CSAGHTSSYNEQFF | TGCAGCGCCGGACATACGAGCTCCTACAATGAGCAGTTCTTC
- | - | TRBJ1-5 | TRBV9 | CASSSTGLGNQPQHF | TGTGCCAGCAGCTCGACTGGGCTGGGCAATCAGCCCCAGCATTTT
- | - | TRBJ2-7 | TRBV19 | CASSPDYREQYF | TGTGCCAGTTCCCCGGACTACCGCGAGCAGTACTTC
- | - | TRBJ2-1 | TRBV6-1 | CASSAGGPYNEQFF | TGTGCCAGCAGTGCGGGCGGCCCCTACAATGAGCAGTTCTTC
- | - | TRBJ2-5 | TRBV11-2 | CASSSWTRDETQYF | TGTGCCAGCAGCTCTTGGACCCGGGACGAGACCCAGTACTTC
- | - | TRBJ1-1 | TRBV5-1 | CASSLLAQVRHTEAFF | TGCGCCAGCAGCCTCCTTGCCCAGGTGCGGCACACTGAAGCTTTCTTT
- | - | TRBJ2-3 | TRBV9 | CASSLAGGSTDTQYF | TGTGCCAGCAGCCTAGCTGGCGGGAGCACAGATACGCAGTATTTT
- | - | TRBJ2-4 | TRBV7-9 | CASSLRAGITENIQYF | TGTGCCAGCAGCTTACGGGCAGGGATAACAGAAAACATTCAGTACTTC
- | - | TRBJ1-1 | TRBV19 | CASTPSNPLMNTEAFF | TGTGCCAGTACCCCTTCCAATCCCCTCATGAACACTGAAGCTTTCTTT
TRBD1 | - | TRBJ2-7 | TRBV7-9 | CASSLAPGQGREQYF | TGTGCCAGCAGCTTAGCCCCGGGACAGGGGCGCGAGCAGTACTTC
TRBD1 | - | TRBJ2-7 | TRBV7-6 | CASSLGLGTGAETSYEQYF | TGTGCCAGCAGCTTAGGTCTCGGGACAGGTGCCGAAACGTCCTACGAGCAGTACTTC
- | - | TRBJ2-7 | TRBV7-9 | CASSSSVSVSYEQYF | TGTGCCAGCAGCTCCTCGGTTAGCGTGAGCTACGAGCAGTACTTC
TRBD2 | - | TRBJ2-5 | TRBV4-2 | CASSQDLFLTSGSRETQYF | TGTGCCAGCAGCCAAGACCTTTTTTTGACTAGCGGGAGTAGGGAGACCCAGTACTTC
- | - | TRBJ2-2 | TRBV27 | CASSWAGNTGELFF | TGTGCCAGCTCATGGGCAGGGAACACCGGGGAGCTGTTTTTT
TRBD2 | - | TRBJ2-2 | TRBV4-1 | CASSQEPVPGLAGLNTGELFF | TGCGCCAGCAGCCAGGAGCCTGTACCGGGACTAGCGGGGCTCAACACCGGGGAGCTGTTTTTT
- | - | TRBJ1-4 | TRBV7-9 | CASSPRGANEKLFF | TGTGCCAGCAGCCCCCGGGGGGCTAATGAAAAACTGTTTTTT
- | - | TRBJ2-5 | TRBV19 | CASSIRPGRETQYF | TGTGCCAGTAGTATCCGACCTGGAAGGGAGACCCAGTACTTC
- | - | TRBJ1-3 | TRBV10-3 | CAISESRGVPIYF | TGTGCCATCAGTGAGTCAAGAGGGGTACCCATATATTTT
- | - | TRBJ2-4 | TRBV27 | CASSPRDPTNHIQYF | TGTGCCAGCAGTCCTCGGGACCCCACTAACCACATTCAGTACTTC
TRBD1 | once | TRBJ1-2 | TRBV14 | CASSQDPDRVHGYTF | TGTGCCAGCAGCCAAGATCCTGACAGGGTACATGGCTACACCTTC
TRBD2 | - | TRBJ2-2 | TRBV7-9 | CASSRVAGGTNTGELFF | TGTGCCAGCAGCCGCGTAGCGGGAGGGACGAACACCGGGGAGCTGTTTTTT
- | - | TRBJ2-1 | TRBV4-1 | CASSQRELNEQFF | TGCGCCAGCAGCCAACGGGAGCTCAATGAGCAGTTCTTC
TRBD1 | - | TRBJ1-3 | TRBV9 | CASSTRDRGFLSGNTIYF | TGTGCCAGCAGCACCCGGGACAGGGGTTTTCTATCTGGAAACACCATATATTTT
- | - | TRBJ1-4 | TRBV27 | CASSPLAGNNEKLFF | TGTGCCAGCAGTCCACTCGCCGGGAATAATGAAAAACTGTTTTTT
- | - | TRBJ2-2 | TRBV11-2 | CASSLGDWRFFGELFF | TGTGCCAGCAGCTTAGGGGACTGGCGGTTTTTCGGGGAGCTGTTTTTT
- | - | TRBJ1-1 | TRBV28 | CASSLNYAFEAFF | TGTGCCAGCAGTTTAAACTACGCCTTTGAAGCTTTCTTT
TRBD1 | - | TRBJ2-7 | TRBV7-6 | CASSNRDSSYEQYF | TGTGCCAGCAGCAACCGGGACAGTTCCTACGAGCAGTACTTC
- | - | TRBJ1-1 | TRBV28 | CASSPSPAPPEAFF | TGTGCCAGCAGCCCTTCCCCGGCCCCCCCTGAAGCTTTCTTT
TRBD1 | - | TRBJ1-1 | TRBV28 | CASNPTGGLIVDTEAFF | TGTGCCAGCAACCCGACAGGGGGCCTTATCGTAGACACTGAAGCTTTCTTT